These 28 T cell receptor beta chains share one sample of origin, sequenced in a study of tumor-infiltrating lymphocytes in primary liver carcinoma. Joint extraction of RNA and DNA used 20-30 mg of bulk tissue that was unsorted. Constant-region priming of approximately 0.55 ug total RNA yielded TCR beta cDNA. Libraries for TCR beta were built through three nested multiplex PCR rounds, which together made up a slightly modified ARM-PCR procedure. TRBV1-TRBV30 forward primers and a C-beta reverse primer were used in the first two PCR rounds, which each ran for 10 cycles. TCRdb independently ran MiXCR on the multiplex PCR reads; one entry per CDR3 protein. The repertoire holds over 95,000 distinct CDR3 sequences, with around 63% as singletons. Sequenced sample: liver tumor tissue from sampling region 5. Sample subset: tumor region T5, tumor centre. The receptors shown here come from a woman aged 60-70 years with primary liver carcinoma and hepatitis B virus infection.

The chain combines TRBV10-3 with TRBJ2-3; a possible D gene is TRBD2 (6 bases). Deletions cut 4 bases from V and 1 base from J, with 12 bases between. Germline V gene sequence: CDR1 ENHRY, CDR2 SYGVKD. CDR3 length equals 15 residues. The CDR3 sequence: CAISALAGRTDTQYF. The CDR3 nucleotides read TGTGCCATCAGTGCTCTGGCGGGACGCACAGATACGCAGTATTTT.

V usage is TRBV5-1 and J usage is TRBJ2-5; 7 bases are shared with TRBD1. The CDR3 runs to 13 residues. V was pared by 2 bases and J by 4 bases, with 2 bases of the junction left unmatched. Per germline, CDR1 SGHRS and CDR2 YFSETQ. The CDR3 sequence is CASSFPGGETQYF. For the CDR3, the DNA is TGCGCCAGCAGCTTCCCAGGGGGAGAGACCCAGTACTTC.

As concerns this clonotype: The junction does not match germline at one end; this may be a read error. The gene calls are TRBV6-2 or TRBV6-3 and TRBJ2-5; the D gene could be TRBD1 or TRBD2 (5 bases each). CDR3 size: 14 residues. The germline gives CDR1 MNHEY, CDR2 SVGEGT. In DNA, the CDR3 is TGTGCCAGCAGGGTGACTCGGGGCCAAGAGACCCAGAACTTC. It translates to CASRVTRGQETQNF.

The chain couples TRBV29-1 to TRBJ1-1; weak D call: TRBD1 (5 bases). The germline gives CDR1 SQVTM, CDR2 ANQGSEA. CDR3 length equals 13 residues. Trimming removed 7 bases from V and 12 bases from J, with 24 bases in between. CDR3 DNA sequence: TGCAGCGCCAGAGGGGATTTGAACACCGAAACTTTCTTT. It codes for CSARGDLNTETFF.

This clonotype counts as medium-sized. The chain couples TRBV29-1 to TRBJ2-2; weak D call: TRBD1 (6 bases). V gave up 7 bases and J gave up 5 bases, with 17 bases separating them. Looked up from germline, CDR1 is SQVTM and CDR2 is ANQGSEA. The CDR3 extends over 14 amino acids. CDR3 amino acids: CSAERRGKTGELFF. The CDR3 DNA sequence: TGCAGCGCCGAACGAAGGGGGAAGACCGGGGAGCTGTTTTTT.

To note about this clonotype: The conserved closing phenylalanine or tryptophan is absent in this CDR3, likely reflecting a read error. This chain joins TRBV10-2 and TRBJ1-1; no clear D. With 3 bases removed from V and 1 base from J, the gap between germline ends came to 6 bases. This CDR3 has 13 residues. Germline values: CDR1 WSHSY, CDR2 SAAADI. The CDR3 sequence is CASSDRTNTEAFL. The CDR3, as DNA: TGCGCCAGCAGTGACCGTACGAACACTGAAGCTTTCCTT.

This clonotype was counted ten times or more. The chain employs TRBV6-5 and TRBJ2-7, with 9 bases matching TRBD2. This CDR3 has 14 amino acids. The germline CDR1 and CDR2 sequences are MNHEY and SVGAGI. V dropped 6 bases and J dropped 4; count of bases not matched to a gene: 7. The chain's CDR3 is CASSLRLADYEQYF. The DNA of the CDR3 is TGTGCCAGCAGCCTCCGACTAGCGGATTACGAGCAGTACTTC.

In regard to this clonotype: A read error is likely, as this CDR3 ends without the conserved phenylalanine or tryptophan. V is TRBV11-2 and J is TRBJ2-1; D remains unclear. The CDR3 sequence is 13 residues long. Germline V lookup: CDR1 SGHAT, CDR2 FQNNGV. The ends were cut back, 1 base at V and 5 bases at J, with 6 bases in the middle. CDR3 nucleotides: TGTGCCAGCAGCTTAGGGCTAGACAATGAGCAGTTCCTC. It codes for CASSLGLDNEQFL.

Regarding this clonotype: The final CDR3 position lacks the conserved phenylalanine or tryptophan, pointing to a likely read error. The DNA is left out, because the CDR3 cannot be placed on it with certainty; the CDR3 is given as TCRdb lists it. The rearrangement uses TRBV11-2 and TRBJ2-1; the table's D call, TRBD2, has no DNA check behind it. A total of 14 residues make up the CDR3, ends included. Germline-derived CDR1 and CDR2 are SGHAT and FQNNGV. The CDR3 is CASSSIAGTHGQVL.

This clonotype occurred once. The chain employs TRBV4-2 and TRBJ2-3, with unresolved D. CDR1 is LGHNA and CDR2 is YNFKEQ in the germline V gene. The CDR3 loop spans 17 amino acids. V gave up 1 base and J gave up 7 bases, with 21 bases separating them. CDR3 in DNA: TGTGCCAGCAGCCAAGTGGGATTAGTGGGAAGGCCGAATACGCAGTATTTT. Translated, it gives CASSQVGLVGRPNTQYF.

As regards this clonotype: A junction boundary mismatches the germline segment, possibly from a read error. This chain links TRBV11-2 with TRBJ1-1; TRBD1 matches 7 bases. The CDR3 sequence is 13 residues long. Germline V gene sequence: CDR1 SGHAT, CDR2 FQNNGV. The CDR3 nucleotides read TGCGCCAGCAGCTTAGAGTCAGGGGGTGTGGCTTTCTTT. Its protein is CASSLESGGVAFF.

Turning to this clonotype: Since the CDR3 does not end with the conserved phenylalanine or tryptophan, this likely comes from a read error. The gene calls are TRBV7-9 and TRBJ1-5, with D possibly matching TRBD1 (5 bases). With 5 bases removed from V and 0 bases from J, the gap between germline ends came to 8 bases. Germline V gives CDR1 SEHNR, CDR2 FQNEAQ (reference sequence). This CDR3 spans 14 amino acids. The CDR3 is CASSRGDSNQPQHL. The DNA for the CDR3 is TGTGCCAGCAGCCGAGGGGATAGCAATCAGCCCCAGCATTTA.

About this clonotype itself: A much larger clone sits a single nucleotide away, making a read error possible. The chain employs TRBV6-2 or TRBV6-3 and TRBJ2-1; no reliable D call. The CDR3 is 14 residues long. CDR1 is MNHEY and CDR2 is SVGEGT in the germline V gene. The V end was cut by 4 bases, the J end by 8 bases, with 15 bases between. CDR3 residues: CASSSLELVDEQFF. CDR3 in DNA: TGTGCCAGCAGTTCCTTGGAACTCGTCGATGAGCAGTTCTTC.

This clonotype was observed once. The chain combines TRBV11-2 with TRBJ2-1, with 7 bases matching TRBD2. Per germline, CDR1 SGHAT and CDR2 FQNNGV. The CDR3 spans 16 residues. The CDR3 spells CASGPVRASGYNEQFF. The CDR3 region has the DNA TGTGCGAGCGGCCCCGTTCGGGCTAGCGGCTACAATGAGCAGTTCTTC.

For this clonotype: As the CDR3 is not closed by the conserved phenylalanine or tryptophan, this likely results from a read error. V gene TRBV12-3 or TRBV12-4 combines with J gene TRBJ2-7; the D gene is possibly TRBD2 (6 bases). The CDR3 totals 13 residues. CDR3 nucleotides: TGTACCAGCAGTTTAAGTAGCGGTACCGCGCAGTACTCC. Its protein product is CTSSLSSGTAQYS.

Note on this clonotype: The junction and the germline gene differ at one end; a read error may be behind it. The gene calls are TRBV12-5 and TRBJ2-7, with TRBD1 identical over 7 bases. The V gene's germline CDR1 is LGHNT and CDR2 FRNRAP. This CDR3 is built from 16 residues. CDR3 sequence reads: CASGSGPGQYSYEQYF. In DNA form, the CDR3 reads TGTGCTAGTGGTTCGGGCCCGGGACAGTACTCCTACGAGCAATACTTC.

Comments on this clonotype: The junction and the germline gene differ at one end; a read error may be behind it. V usage is TRBV5-1 and J usage is TRBJ2-7, with 8 positions matching TRBD2. The germline CDR1 and CDR2 sequences are SGHRS and YFSETQ. The CDR3 is 14 amino acids. This CDR3 reads CGSSPGTSRGEQYF. The CDR3 DNA reads TGCGGCAGCAGCCCGGGGACTAGTCGTGGGGAGCAGTACTTC.

Notes on this clonotype: One end of the junction does not line up with germline, which may come from a read error. The rearrangement joins TRBV11-2 to TRBJ2-1; D might be TRBD1 or TRBD2, each matching 5 bases. This CDR3 contains 15 residues. In germline, CDR1 is SGHAT, CDR2 FQNNGV. This chain's CDR3 is CASNSGPGPYNEQLF. CDR3 nucleotides: TGTGCCAGCAACTCGGGACCAGGGCCCTACAATGAGCAGTTATTC. Based on the CDR3 plus reference TRBV11-2 and TRBJ2-1, the full variable domain is EAGVAQSPRYKIIEKRQSVAFWCNPISGHATLYWYQQILGQGPKLLIQFQNNGVVDDSQLPKDRFSAERLKGVDSTLKIQPAKLEDSAVYLCASNSGPGPYNEQLFGPGTRLTVL.

The J gene is TRBJ2-7, the V gene TRBV10-3, with D tentatively TRBD1 (5 bases). The germline V gene encodes CDR1 ENHRY and CDR2 SYGVKD. V was clipped by 4 bases and J by 4 bases, with 14 bases between them. The CDR3 extends over 14 amino acids. The DNA of the CDR3 is TGTGCCATCAGTGGGGGCGGCGTAGGTTACGAGCAGTACTTC. Translated: CAISGGGVGYEQYF.

As concerns this clonotype: Being one base from a much bigger clone, this may be a read error. V usage is TRBV12-3 or TRBV12-4 and J usage is TRBJ2-1, with 9 nucleotides matching TRBD2. The CDR3 contains 15 residues. CDR3 residues: CASSLGTSLYNEQFF. CDR3 nucleotide sequence: TGCGCCAGCAGCTTGGGGACTAGCCTCTACAATGAGCAGTTCTTC.

This clonotype was seen once. An end of the junction differs from the germline gene, which may be a read error. The chain combines TRBV12-5 with TRBJ2-2, with 15 bases matching TRBD2. The CDR3 has 17 amino acids. Per the germline V gene, CDR1 is LGHNT and CDR2 is FRNRAP. The CDR3 DNA follows: TGCGTTAGTGGTCCCGGGACTAGCGGGAGGTTGACCGGGGAGCTGTTTTTT. As protein: CVSGPGTSGRLTGELFF.

A note on this clonotype: A much larger clonotype is one base distant, so this may be a read error. V is TRBV5-4 and J is TRBJ1-2; D gene unclear. Germline-derived CDR1 and CDR2 are SGHNT and YYREEE (reference sequence). The CDR3 runs to 13 residues. This chain's CDR3 is CVSSMDGLYGYTF. The CDR3 bases are TGTGTCAGCAGTATGGACGGATTATATGGCTACACCTTC.

This clonotype was seen many times. This chain connects TRBV6-5 to TRBJ2-1, with 8 nucleotides matching TRBD1. The length of the CDR3 is 14 residues. The V gene's germline CDR1 is MNHEY and CDR2 SVGAGI. The V segment lost 8 bases and the J segment 1 base; nucleotides outside the gene matches: 4. The DNA of the CDR3 is TGTGCCAGCTTCCGGGACAGGTCCTACAATGAGCAGTTCTTC. It is translated as CASFRDRSYNEQFF.

This clonotype showed up many times. The rearrangement uses TRBV12-3 or TRBV12-4 and TRBJ2-7; 9 bases are a match to TRBD2. This CDR3 contains 14 residues. The ends lost 7 bases at V and 4 bases at J; junction bases unmatched: 8. This CDR3 is CASTEGLAQYEQYF. The CDR3 DNA is TGTGCCAGCACCGAGGGACTAGCTCAATACGAGCAGTACTTC.

This clonotype was observed a single time. Since the CDR3 does not end with the conserved phenylalanine or tryptophan, this likely comes from a read error. The chain links TRBV6-2 or TRBV6-3 to TRBJ2-3; the match to TRBD2 covers 9 bases. The V gene end was trimmed by 8 bases and the J gene end by 4 bases; junction bases not matched to a gene: 7. Germline CDR1 and CDR2: MNHEY and SVGEGT. The CDR3 is 14 amino acids. The CDR3 nucleotides are TGTGCCAGCCTCTTAGCGGGAGTTGCAGATACGCAGTATTCT. Its translation is CASLLAGVADTQYS.

The chain is built from TRBV18 and TRBJ2-7; 8 nucleotides agree with TRBD1. V dropped 4 bases and J dropped 2; count of bases not matched to a gene: 4. This CDR3 is 14 amino acids long. Germline CDR1 KGHSH, CDR2 LQKENI. The chain's CDR3 is CASSLGTGAYEQYF. In nucleotides, the CDR3 is TGTGCCAGCTCACTTGGGACAGGAGCCTACGAGCAGTACTTC.

Of note for this clonotype: This CDR3 is missing its conserved last phenylalanine or tryptophan, likely due to a read error. The gene calls are TRBV29-1 and TRBJ2-3, with 7 bases matching TRBD2. V trimming: 7 bases; J trimming: 3 bases; junction bases outside the gene matches: 7. From germline, CDR1 is SQVTM and CDR2 ANQGSEA. The CDR3 loop spans 13 amino acids. The CDR3 DNA follows: TGCAGCGCTGAGGCTAGCGGTACAGATACGCAGTATTAT. It encodes CSAEASGTDTQYY.

This clonotype qualifies as medium-sized. The rearrangement joins TRBV28 to TRBJ1-5; 7 nucleotides line up with TRBD1. Losses at the gene ends were 6 bases for V and 0 bases for J; bases not matched to a gene: 5. Germline CDR1 is MDHEN and CDR2 is SYDVKM. CDR3 length: 15 residues. The CDR3 DNA is TGTGCCAGCAGGTTTTCAGGGGGTAGCAATCAGCCCCAGCATTTT. Its translation: CASRFSGGSNQPQHF. Together with reference TRBV28 and TRBJ1-5, the CDR3 gives the full variable domain: DVKVTQSSRYLVKRTGEKVFLECVQDMDHENMFWYRQDPGLGLRLIYFSYDVKMKEKGDIPEGYSVSREKKERFSLILESASTNQTSMYLCASRFSGGSNQPQHFGDGTRLSIL.